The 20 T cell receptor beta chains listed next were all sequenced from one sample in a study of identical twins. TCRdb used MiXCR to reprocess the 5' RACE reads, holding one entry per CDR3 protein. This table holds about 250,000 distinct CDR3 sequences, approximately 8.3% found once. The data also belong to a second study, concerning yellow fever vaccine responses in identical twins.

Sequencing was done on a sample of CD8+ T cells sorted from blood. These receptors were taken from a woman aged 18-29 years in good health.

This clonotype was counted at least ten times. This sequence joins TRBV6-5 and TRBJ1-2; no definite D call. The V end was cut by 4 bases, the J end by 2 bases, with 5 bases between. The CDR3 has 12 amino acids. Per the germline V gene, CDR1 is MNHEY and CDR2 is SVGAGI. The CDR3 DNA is TGTGCCAGCAGTTCGGTAAACTATGGCTACACCTTC. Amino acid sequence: CASSSVNYGYTF.

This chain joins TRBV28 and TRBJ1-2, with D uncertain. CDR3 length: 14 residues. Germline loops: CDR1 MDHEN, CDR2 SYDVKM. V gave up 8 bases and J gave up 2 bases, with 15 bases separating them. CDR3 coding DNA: TGTGCCAGCCGATTAGGTCCAGCCAACTATGGCTACACCTTC. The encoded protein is CASRLGPANYGYTF.

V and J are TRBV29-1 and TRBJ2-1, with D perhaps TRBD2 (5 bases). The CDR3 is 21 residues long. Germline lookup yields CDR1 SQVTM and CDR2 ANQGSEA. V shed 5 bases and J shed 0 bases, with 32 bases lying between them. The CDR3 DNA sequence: TGCAGCGTTCTAGGCGCTAAGATGGAGGATCTCCGCCTAAGCTCCTACAATGAGCAGTTCTTC. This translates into CSVLGAKMEDLRLSSYNEQFF.

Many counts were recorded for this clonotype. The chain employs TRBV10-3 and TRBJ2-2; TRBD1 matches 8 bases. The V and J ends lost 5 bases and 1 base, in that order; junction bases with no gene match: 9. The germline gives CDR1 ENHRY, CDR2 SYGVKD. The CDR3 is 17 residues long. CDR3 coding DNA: TGTGCCATCAGTACCCTTATGACAGGGGAGAACACCGGGGAGCTGTTTTTT. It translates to CAISTLMTGENTGELFF.

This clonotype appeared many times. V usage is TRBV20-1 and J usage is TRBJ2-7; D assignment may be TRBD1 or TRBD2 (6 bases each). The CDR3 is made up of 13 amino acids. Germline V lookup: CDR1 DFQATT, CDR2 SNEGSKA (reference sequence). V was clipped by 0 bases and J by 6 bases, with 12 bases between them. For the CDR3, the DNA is TGCAGTGCTAGAGATGGAGGGGGTGCCGAGCAGTACTTC. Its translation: CSARDGGGAEQYF.

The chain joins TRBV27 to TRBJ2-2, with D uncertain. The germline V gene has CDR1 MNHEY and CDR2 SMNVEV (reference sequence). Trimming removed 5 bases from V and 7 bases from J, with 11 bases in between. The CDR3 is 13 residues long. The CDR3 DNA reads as TGTGCCAGCAGTGGCACTCACGTCGGGGAGCTGTTTTTT. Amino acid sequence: CASSGTHVGELFF.

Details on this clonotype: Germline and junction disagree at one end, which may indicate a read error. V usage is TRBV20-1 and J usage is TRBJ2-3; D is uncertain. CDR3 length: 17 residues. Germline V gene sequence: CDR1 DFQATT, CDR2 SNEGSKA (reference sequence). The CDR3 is CCARDPLTEHSTDTQYF. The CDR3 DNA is TGCTGTGCTAGAGATCCGCTCACGGAGCATAGCACAGATACGCAGTATTTT.

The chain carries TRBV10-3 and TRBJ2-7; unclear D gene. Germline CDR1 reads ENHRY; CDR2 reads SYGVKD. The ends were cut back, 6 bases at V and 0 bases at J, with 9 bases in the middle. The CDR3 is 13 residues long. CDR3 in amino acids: CAIRGGSSYEQYF. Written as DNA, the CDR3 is TGTGCCATCAGGGGCGGCAGCTCCTACGAGCAGTACTTC.

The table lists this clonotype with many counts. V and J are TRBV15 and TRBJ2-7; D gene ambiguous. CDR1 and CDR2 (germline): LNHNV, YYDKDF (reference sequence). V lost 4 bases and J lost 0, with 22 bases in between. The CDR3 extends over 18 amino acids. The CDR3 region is CATSTNNIKKMGSYEQYF. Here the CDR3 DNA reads TGTGCCACCAGCACAAATAACATTAAGAAAATGGGCTCCTACGAGCAGTACTTC.

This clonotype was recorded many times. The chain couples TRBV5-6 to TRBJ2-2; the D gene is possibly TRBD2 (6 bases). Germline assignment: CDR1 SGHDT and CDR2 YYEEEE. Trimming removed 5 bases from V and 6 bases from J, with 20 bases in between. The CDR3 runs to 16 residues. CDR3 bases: TGTGCCAGCAGTTCCAATGAAGCGGGTTTCGCCGGGGAGCTGTTTTTT. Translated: CASSSNEAGFAGELFF.

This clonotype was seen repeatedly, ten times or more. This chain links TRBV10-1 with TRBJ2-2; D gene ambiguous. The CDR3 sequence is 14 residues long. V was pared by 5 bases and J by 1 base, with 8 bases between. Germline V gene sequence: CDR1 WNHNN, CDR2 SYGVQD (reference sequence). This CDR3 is CASSPTRNTGELFF. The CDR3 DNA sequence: TGCGCCAGCAGTCCCACACGGAACACCGGGGAGCTGTTTTTT.

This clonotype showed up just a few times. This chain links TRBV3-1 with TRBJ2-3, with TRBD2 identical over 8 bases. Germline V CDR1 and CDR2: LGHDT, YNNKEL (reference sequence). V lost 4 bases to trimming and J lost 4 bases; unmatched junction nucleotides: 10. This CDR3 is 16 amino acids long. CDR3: CASSPGLAADPDTQYF. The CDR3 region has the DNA TGTGCCAGCAGCCCCGGACTAGCCGCGGACCCAGATACGCAGTATTTT.

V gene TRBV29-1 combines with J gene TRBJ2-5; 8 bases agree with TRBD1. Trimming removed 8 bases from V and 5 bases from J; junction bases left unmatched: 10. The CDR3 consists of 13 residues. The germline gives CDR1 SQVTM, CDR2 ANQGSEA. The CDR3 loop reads CSSWTGFKETQYF. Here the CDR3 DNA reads TGCAGCAGCTGGACAGGGTTCAAGGAGACCCAGTACTTC.

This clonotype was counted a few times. CDR3 in amino acids: CASSRDNQPQHF. The CDR3 DNA reads TGTGCCAGCAGCCGGGACAATCAGCCCCAGCATTTT. V usage is TRBV5-6 and J usage is TRBJ1-5; D gene unclear. CDR1 SGHDT and CDR2 YYEEEE come from the germline V gene. This CDR3 spans 12 amino acids. The V end was cut by 4 bases, the J end by 3 bases, with 5 bases between.

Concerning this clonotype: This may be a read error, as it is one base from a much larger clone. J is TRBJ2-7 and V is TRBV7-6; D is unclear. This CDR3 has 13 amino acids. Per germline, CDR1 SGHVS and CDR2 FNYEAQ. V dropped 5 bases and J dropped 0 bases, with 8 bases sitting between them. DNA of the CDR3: TGTGCCAGCAGCCACTGGGACTCCTACGAGCAGTACTTC. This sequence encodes CASSHWDSYEQYF.

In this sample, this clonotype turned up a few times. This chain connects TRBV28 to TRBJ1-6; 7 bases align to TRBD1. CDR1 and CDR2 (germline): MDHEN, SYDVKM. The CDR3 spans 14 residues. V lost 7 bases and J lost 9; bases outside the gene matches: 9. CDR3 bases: TGTGCCAGCAAAACGACAGGGTGGGCTTCACCCCTCCACTTT. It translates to CASKTTGWASPLHF.

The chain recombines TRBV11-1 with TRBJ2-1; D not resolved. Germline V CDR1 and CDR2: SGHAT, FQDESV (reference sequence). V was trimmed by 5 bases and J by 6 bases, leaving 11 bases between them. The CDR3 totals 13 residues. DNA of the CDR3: TGTGCCAGCAGCCACTATTCTAGCAATGAGCAGTTCTTC. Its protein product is CASSHYSSNEQFF. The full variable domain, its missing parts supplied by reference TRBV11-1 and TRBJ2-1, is EAEVAQSPRYKITEKSQAVAFWCDPISGHATLYWYRQILGQGPELLVQFQDESVVDDSQLPKDRFSAERLKGVDSTLKIQPAELGDSAMYLCASSHYSSNEQFFGPGTRLTVL.

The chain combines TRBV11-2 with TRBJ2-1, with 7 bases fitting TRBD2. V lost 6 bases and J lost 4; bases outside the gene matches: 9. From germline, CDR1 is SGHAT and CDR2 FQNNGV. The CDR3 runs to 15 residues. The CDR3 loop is CASRQPGLLYNEQFF. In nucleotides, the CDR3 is TGTGCCAGCAGACAACCGGGACTACTGTACAATGAGCAGTTCTTC.

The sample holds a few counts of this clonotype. CDR3 DNA: TGTGCCAGCAGCCGAACTAACCATCCGGGACAGGGAAAGGGGGTCTACGAGCAGTACTTC. Its protein is CASSRTNHPGQGKGVYEQYF. The V call is TRBV11-1, the J call TRBJ2-7, with TRBD1 matching over 9 bases. Germline V gene sequence: CDR1 SGHAT, CDR2 FQDESV (reference sequence). The J segment lost 3 bases and the V segment lost 5 bases, leaving 23 bases of the junction unmatched. The CDR3 is made up of 20 amino acids.

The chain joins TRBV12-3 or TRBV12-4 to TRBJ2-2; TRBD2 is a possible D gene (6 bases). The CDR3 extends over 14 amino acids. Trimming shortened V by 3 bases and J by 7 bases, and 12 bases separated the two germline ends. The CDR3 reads CASSFWEANGELFF. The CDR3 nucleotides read TGTGCCAGCAGTTTTTGGGAGGCTAACGGGGAGCTGTTTTTT.